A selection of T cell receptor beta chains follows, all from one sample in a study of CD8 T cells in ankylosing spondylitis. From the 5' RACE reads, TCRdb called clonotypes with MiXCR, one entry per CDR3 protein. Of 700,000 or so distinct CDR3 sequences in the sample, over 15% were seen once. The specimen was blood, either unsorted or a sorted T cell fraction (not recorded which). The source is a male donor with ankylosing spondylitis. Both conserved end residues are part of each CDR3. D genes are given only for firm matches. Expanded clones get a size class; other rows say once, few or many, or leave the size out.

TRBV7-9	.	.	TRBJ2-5	CASSRTAETQYF	TGTGCCAGCAGCCGCACGGCGGAGACCCAGTACTTC
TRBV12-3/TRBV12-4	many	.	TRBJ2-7	CASSLPRDGYEQYF	TGTGCCAGCAGTCTCCCCCGGGACGGCTACGAGCAGTACTTC
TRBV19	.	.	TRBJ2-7	CASSARGTYEQYF	TGTGCCAGTAGTGCCCGGGGAACCTACGAGCAGTACTTC
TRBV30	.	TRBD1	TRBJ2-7	CAWTSGTAQYF	TGTGCCTGGACCTCCGGGACAGCGCAGTACTTC
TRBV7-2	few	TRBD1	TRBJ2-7	CASSRNGQGYEQYF	TGTGCCAGCAGCAGAAATGGACAGGGCTACGAGCAGTACTTC
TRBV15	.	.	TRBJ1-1	CATSRTRVSEAFF	TGTGCCACCAGCAGAACCAGGGTATCCGAAGCTTTCTTT
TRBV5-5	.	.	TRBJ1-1	CASGPGLSEAFF	TGTGCCAGCGGCCCGGGGCTCTCTGAAGCTTTCTTT
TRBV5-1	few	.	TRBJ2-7	CASSRQVGDEQYF	TGCGCCAGCAGCCGGCAGGTGGGAGACGAGCAGTACTTC
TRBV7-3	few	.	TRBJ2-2	CASSLMQGSGELFF	TGTGCCAGCAGCTTAATGCAGGGCTCCGGGGAGCTGTTTTTT
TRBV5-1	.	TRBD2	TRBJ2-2	CASSWGEASGLAGELFF	TGCGCCAGCAGCTGGGGGGAAGCTAGCGGTCTCGCCGGGGAGCTGTTTTTT
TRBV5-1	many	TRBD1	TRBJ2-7	CASSLVGQGYEQYF	TGCGCCAGCAGCTTGGTGGGACAGGGCTACGAGCAGTACTTC
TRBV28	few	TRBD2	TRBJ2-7	CASSPSLLARYF	TGTGCCAGCAGCCCTTCCCTACTAGCGAGATACTTC
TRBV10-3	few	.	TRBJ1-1	CATSPMNTEAFF	TGTGCCACTAGCCCAATGAACACTGAAGCTTTCTTT
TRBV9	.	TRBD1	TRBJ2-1	CASSVAWAGGFNEQFF	TGTGCCAGCAGCGTAGCTTGGGCAGGGGGCTTCAATGAGCAGTTCTTC
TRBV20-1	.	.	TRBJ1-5	CSATGELGVLQPQHF	TGCAGTGCAACAGGAGAGTTGGGGGTTCTTCAGCCCCAGCATTTT
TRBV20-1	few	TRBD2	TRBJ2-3	CSALLAGTDTQYF	TGCAGTGCCCTACTAGCGGGCACAGATACGCAGTATTTT
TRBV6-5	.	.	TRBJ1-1	CASSYSRMRLEAFF	TGTGCCAGCAGTTACTCCCGGATGAGGCTTGAAGCTTTCTTT
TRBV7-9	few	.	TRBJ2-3	CASSLDSGTWDTQYF	TGTGCCAGCAGCTTAGACAGCGGGACATGGGATACGCAGTATTTT
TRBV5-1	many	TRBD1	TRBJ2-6	CASSLGPGQALTGANVLTF	TGCGCCAGCAGCTTGGGGCCGGGACAGGCTTTAACTGGGGCCAACGTCCTGACTTTC
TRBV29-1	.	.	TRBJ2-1	CSVGGVGRWEQFF	TGCAGCGTTGGAGGTGTCGGCCGCTGGGAGCAGTTCTTC
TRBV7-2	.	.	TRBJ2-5	CASRTPGEETQYF	TGTGCCAGCCGCACTCCGGGGGAAGAGACCCAGTACTTC
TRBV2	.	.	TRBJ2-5	CASSEEGEALQETQYF	TGTGCCAGCAGTGAAGAGGGAGAAGCCCTCCAAGAGACCCAGTACTTC
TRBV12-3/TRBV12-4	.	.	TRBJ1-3	CASSLPGKLSGNTIYF	TGTGCCAGCAGTTTACCAGGGAAGTTGTCTGGAAACACCATATATTTT
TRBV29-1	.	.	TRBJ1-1	CSAHITEAFF	TGCAGCGCCCATATCACTGAAGCTTTCTTT